The present TCR beta chain was sequenced within a study of blood T cell repertoires in COVID-19. Overall study context: Acute-phase and convalescent COVID-19 samples originated in the United States, Italy and Spain.

Details on this clone: An end of the junction differs from the germline gene, which may be a read error.

Authors' processing steps: Quantification of nucleated cells was approximated via reference gene primer amplification. Sequencing was performed with immunoSEQ multiplex PCR; in TCRdb, only in-frame clones are kept and a portion is missing. V, J and clone size reflect that table, while D and trimming were determined from the DNA. The sample lists over 120,000 clones; about nine tenths were seen once. CDR3 length: 15 residues. Germline V gene lookup returns CDR1 SNHLY and CDR2 FYNNEI. The source of this sequence is a woman between 50 and 59 years old with acute or convalescent COVID-19. Sequences were obtained from peripheral blood. The chain is built from TRBV2 and TRBJ1-6; 11 bases match TRBD1. The CDR3 bases are TGTGCCGGACAGGGGGCCACGTTTGTTAGTTCACCCCTCTACTTT. Translated, it gives CAGQGATFVSSPLYF.